Sequencing of this T cell receptor beta chain was carried out in a study of blood T cells in healthy people across ages (dated by TCRdb to between 2014 and 2017). In terms of the full investigation: In model experiments, template switching captured roughly one uniquely barcoded TCR beta cDNA molecule for every two T cells. For two donors (one aged 18 to 30 and one aged 80 or older), the study analyzed two additional independent replicas of 1 million unique cDNA reads from the same blood draw. To track age-related changes in TCR beta repertoire diversity, the study relied on deep sequencing normalized with unique cDNA molecular identifiers. The donors were divided into four age groups: young (average around 16 years), middle-aged (about 39), aged (roughly 60) and long-lived (roughly 88).

Paper-wide results and their limitations: Compared with the aged group, the long-lived group had more naive CD4+ T cells, fewer expanded clones and increased TCR diversity, a pattern suggesting age selection. The percentage of naive T cells measured by flow cytometry correlated strongly with observed TCR beta diversity. Since profiling was done on bulk unsorted PBMCs, naive and antigen-experienced compartments could not be conclusively compared. Because donor CMV infection status was unknown, age-related changes in expanded clonotypes were potentially confounded. Observed TCR beta diversity per million T cells fell roughly linearly with age, and a significant reduction was already apparent by age around 39. Total diversity estimates from one million sequenced T cells were considered lower bounds and underestimates.

The CDR3 runs 10 amino acids, cysteine and phenylalanine included. CDR3 DNA only is kept here, 30 bases in frame from base 1. The germline V gene yields SQVTM for CDR1 and ANQGSEA for CDR2. V is shortened by 5 bases, J by 7 bases, and the region joining them spans 8 bases. The library was generated by 5' RACE. The sample was run on an Illumina HiSeq 2500. A second PCR of about 6 to 12 cycles was performed with a sample-barcoded 5' primer and a J-beta primer mix. A template-switch 5' adaptor carrying 12 random nucleotides introduced a unique molecular identifier onto each TCR beta cDNA molecule. Each sample yielded at least 3 million CDR3-containing paired-end reads. First-strand cDNA was synthesized from all RNA with the Mint cDNA synthesis kit, primed by a TRBC-specific oligonucleotide. Following uracil-DNA glycosylase treatment, all cDNA underwent a first 18-cycle PCR with the universal primers M1SS and BC2_uni_R. Concerning the study's data processing: For normalization, 1 million high-quality reads were randomly selected from each sample, with every read carrying a distinct molecular identifier. Instead of being binned into consensus sequences, reads with shared molecular identifiers were discarded. CDR3 identification, clonotype clustering and error correction used MiTCR with a Q25 quality threshold and the strictest error-elimination algorithm. A nonparametric unseen species model with Euler transformation was used to estimate a lower bound on total TCR beta diversity. TCRdb's own reprocessing of the public reads used fastp at Q25 and MiXCR and kept productive beta chains. Every distinct CDR3 protein forms one entry, paired with its most common genes and DNA. The V and J calls reflect TCRdb's pipeline rather than the authors' work. For this sample the table gives around 800,000 distinct CDR3 sequences, of which roughly 25% were detected only once. The ten largest account for about 3% of the sample.

About this clonotype itself: This receptor's antigen is unknown. Base qualities are not provided; no much larger clone lies one nucleotide away.

Donors were approximately 42 systemically healthy Caucasian individuals from Russia aged roughly 6 to 90 years. Approximately 10 milliliters of peripheral blood were collected from each donor into EDTA-treated Vacutainer tubes. Ficoll-Paque density-gradient centrifugation was used to isolate PBMCs, with at least 6.5 million obtained per sample. Total RNA was extracted from PBMCs with Trizol reagent, with at least 5.5 micrograms obtained per sample. For every donor, an aliquot of PBMCs went through flow cytometry to measure the percentages of naive CD45RAhigh/CD27high T cells. The sample was also reused in another study, on T cells of mothers and their children. Drawing on the second study: Nine systemically healthy Caucasian individuals, comprising three mothers and their six children, were included as donors. cDNA synthesis consumed the entire amount of extracted RNA, loaded at roughly 1.5 ug RNA in each 15 ul reaction. In the second PCR, the M1S primer introduced both the sample barcodes and 2-4 random nucleotides. Each mother yielded over 10 million TCR beta CDR3 reads and each child 2.5 million to 3 million reads. TCR recombination output is similarly shaped by thymic selection in related and unrelated pairs, with a minor effect exerted by inherited differences. Normalized repertoire overlap in related mother-child pairs was always slightly higher than in unrelated mother-child pairs, but the difference was never significant. No persistent microchimeric T cell clones were found, with a detection sensitivity of 85 to 100 clones per million clonotypes. To look for features that set related mother-child pairs apart from unrelated individuals, the researchers ran deep NGS to compare the TCR beta repertoires of mothers and children. Mothers averaged roughly 40 +/- 4 years of age and children averaged roughly 12 +/- 4 years. After adapter ligation was performed with NEBNext reagents, the libraries were sequenced on an Illumina HiSeq 2000 with 100+100 nt paired-end reads. To prevent cross-contamination, the mother and child libraries were prepared a month apart and were sequenced in separate runs. Between roughly 500,000 and 2,000,000 distinct TCR beta clonotypes were identified per donor. Naive TCR beta clonotypes were estimated from low-frequency clonotypes matched to each donor's FACS-determined naive share, without sorting.

Recombination joined TRBV29-1 with TRBJ1-1; no D gene can be assigned with confidence. The sequenced material came from blood. The clonotype was recovered from a boy younger than 18 in good health. The CDR3 protein: CSVNQNEAFF. The DNA sequence follows: TGCAGCGTTAATCAGAATGAAGCTTTCTTT.